Listed below are T cell receptor beta chains from one sample, sequenced in a study of response to subunit inactivated influenza vaccine. In TCRdb, the RT-PCR reads were re-called with MiXCR into one record per CDR3 protein. The sample holds fewer than 800,000 distinct CDR3 sequences, approximately 14% seen once. The specimen was PBMCs from blood, collected roughly 12 days after vaccination. The receptor source for this set is a man aged 45-65 years who received an inactivated influenza vaccine. Each CDR3 is given with its conserved first and last residue. Each record gives: clone size, J gene, D gene, V gene, CDR3 DNA, CDR3 protein. D genes are given only for firm matches. Size values are once, few and many counts, or a class for expanded clones, and some rows have none.

>NA|TRBJ1-1|NA|TRBV7-9
TGTGCCAGCAGCTCGGGGACAACGGATGAAGCTTTCTTT
CASSSGTTDEAFF
>NA|TRBJ1-3|TRBD1|TRBV4-2
TGTGCCAGCAGCCAAGCCGGGACAGCCTCCCTCTATGGAAACACCATATATTTT
CASSQAGTASLYGNTIYF
>NA|TRBJ2-4|TRBD2|TRBV30
TGTGCCTGGAATGGGACTAGGCGAAACATTCAGTACTTC
CAWNGTRRNIQYF
>many|TRBJ2-2|NA|TRBV5-1
TGCGCCAGCAGCTTGGCTCGCGGGGATAACACCGGGGAGCTGTTTTTT
CASSLARGDNTGELFF
>NA|TRBJ2-1|TRBD2|TRBV20-1
TGCAGTGCTCCCGACGGTTCGGGGAGGGCCAGGAATGAGCAGTTCTTC
CSAPDGSGRARNEQFF
>few|TRBJ2-5|NA|TRBV7-2
TGTGCCAGCCGCCGGGGGACCCAAGAGACCCAGTACTTC
CASRRGTQETQYF
>NA|TRBJ2-7|TRBD2|TRBV20-1
TGCTGTGCTAGAGGGGCCGCGCGGACTAGCGGCTACGAGCAGTACTTC
CCARGAARTSGYEQYF
>few|TRBJ2-7|TRBD1|TRBV5-1
TGCGCCAGCAGCTCCCTCGCGGGACAGGGGGGCGAGCAGTACTTC
CASSSLAGQGGEQYF
>few|TRBJ2-5|NA|TRBV6-5
TGTGCCAGCAGTTATAGGACAGCCATTGATGAGACCCAGTACTTC
CASSYRTAIDETQYF
>NA|TRBJ2-5|TRBD2|TRBV12-3/TRBV12-4
TGTGCCAGCAGCCGAGCGGGGGGTAAAGAGACCCAGTACTTC
CASSRAGGKETQYF
>few|TRBJ1-6|NA|TRBV18
TGTGCCAGCTCACCGGAGGGGAATTCACCCCTCCACTTT
CASSPEGNSPLHF
>NA|TRBJ2-1|TRBD1|TRBV6-1
TGTGCCAGCACCCAGACAGGGCGGGCATTGAACAATGAGCAGTTCTTC
CASTQTGRALNNEQFF
>few|TRBJ1-6|NA|TRBV6-6
TGTGCCAGCAGCTCCCAGACGGTTCAACCCCTCCACTTT
CASSSQTVQPLHF
>NA|TRBJ2-4|NA|TRBV30
TGTGCTGTTTCGTTAGGGTCGGAGAACATTCAGTACTTC
CAVSLGSENIQYF
>NA|TRBJ2-7|NA|TRBV28
TGTGCCAGCAGTATACAGGTGAAGTCTTACGAGCAGTACTTC
CASSIQVKSYEQYF
>NA|TRBJ2-1|NA|TRBV19
TGTGCCAGTAGTTCTGGTAGTCTTGGTTACTCGGTGGCATATGAGCAGTTCTTC
CASSSGSLGYSVAYEQFF
>NA|TRBJ2-7|NA|TRBV20-1
TGCAGTGCTAGACCACGATTGGGTCGTGGCTACGAGCAGTACTTC
CSARPRLGRGYEQYF
>few|TRBJ2-1|TRBD1|TRBV3-1
TGTGCCAGCAGCCAAGGGTCCAGGGGGCTCTACAATGAGCAGTTCTTC
CASSQGSRGLYNEQFF
>many|TRBJ2-1|NA|TRBV6-5
TGTGCCAGCAGTCCGGACAGCAATGAGCAGTTCTTC
CASSPDSNEQFF
>NA|TRBJ2-1|NA|TRBV19
TGTGCCAGTAGCCCTTTACGTGCCCCGTCCCACAATGAGCAGTTCTTC
CASSPLRAPSHNEQFF
>few|TRBJ2-5|TRBD1|TRBV7-6
TGTGCCAGCAGCTTAGCGGACAGGGACCAAGAGACCCAGTACTTC
CASSLADRDQETQYF
>NA|TRBJ2-7|NA|TRBV3-1
TGTGCCAGCAGCCAATCAACGACTACCTCCTACGAGCAGTACTTC
CASSQSTTTSYEQYF
>NA|TRBJ2-1|TRBD2|TRBV7-6
TGTGCCAGCAGCCTGTTTGGGCGGGGGGGCGGCGATGAGCAGTTCTTC
CASSLFGRGGGDEQFF
>NA|TRBJ1-2|TRBD1|TRBV20-1
TGCAGTGCTAGAAAATCGACAGGGGGCGTTGAAGCTAACTATGGCTACACCTTC
CSARKSTGGVEANYGYTF
>NA|TRBJ2-7|NA|TRBV6-2/TRBV6-3
TGTGCCAGCAGTTACTCGCAGTGGGGCACCTACGAGCAGTACTTC
CASSYSQWGTYEQYF
>many|TRBJ2-1|NA|TRBV5-1
TGCGCCAGCAGCTTGGGTCTCGGCCCAAGGAGGGCCTACAATGAGCAGTTCTTC
CASSLGLGPRRAYNEQFF
>NA|TRBJ2-5|NA|TRBV29-1
TGCAGCGTGACAGGTTCCTCCCAAGAGACCCAGTACTTC
CSVTGSSQETQYF
>many|TRBJ2-2|NA|TRBV24-1
TGTGCCACCAGTGATTTAAGGGAAGACGGGGAGCTGTTTTTT
CATSDLREDGELFF
>NA|TRBJ2-5|NA|TRBV7-2
TGTGCCAGCAGCATAAATGCCCGGGCAACCGGGGGACAGACCCAGTACTTC
CASSINARATGGQTQYF
>NA|TRBJ1-1|TRBD1|TRBV2
TGTGCCAGCAGTCCCAGTCGGACAGGGGAGGAAGCTTTCTTT
CASSPSRTGEEAFF
>few|TRBJ1-2|TRBD1|TRBV12-3/TRBV12-4
TGTGCCAGCAGCCCAGCGGGACAGGGGATGGTTGGCTACACCTTC
CASSPAGQGMVGYTF
>few|TRBJ2-3|NA|TRBV6-2/TRBV6-3
TGTGCCAGCAGTTACTCGGACTACAGAGTAGATACGCAGTATTTT
CASSYSDYRVDTQYF
>NA|TRBJ2-5|TRBD1|TRBV12-3/TRBV12-4
TGTGCCAGCAGTTACAGGGGTAAAGAGACCCAGTACTTC
CASSYRGKETQYF
>few|TRBJ2-6|NA|TRBV5-1
TGCGCCAGCAGCCCGAACGCGGACGGAACTTCAGGGGTCCTGACTTTC
CASSPNADGTSGVLTF
>NA|TRBJ2-7|TRBD1|TRBV5-1
TGCGCCAGCAGCTTGGACAGGGGTTCTACCTACGAGCAGTACTTC
CASSLDRGSTYEQYF
>few|TRBJ2-7|TRBD1|TRBV29-1
TGCAGCGTCGGGACAGCCTCCTACGAGCAGTACTTC
CSVGTASYEQYF
>NA|TRBJ2-1|TRBD1|TRBV29-1
TGCAGCGTTCCAGACAGGGCCGAGCAGTTCTTC
CSVPDRAEQFF
>NA|TRBJ2-7|TRBD2|TRBV7-9
TGTGCCAGCAGCTCGCTAGCGGGTAGCTCCTACGAGCAGTACTTC
CASSSLAGSSYEQYF
>NA|TRBJ2-5|NA|TRBV10-3
TGTGCCATCAGTGAGAGGGGGGTGGTTCAAGAGACCCAGTACTTC
CAISERGVVQETQYF
>few|TRBJ2-5|TRBD2|TRBV28
TGTGCCAGCAGTTTTCAATCCTGGCGGGAGGGCCAAGAGACCCAGTACTTC
CASSFQSWREGQETQYF
>NA|TRBJ1-1|NA|TRBV20-1
TGCAGTGCTAGAGATTGGGCGGTGAACACTGAAGCTTTCTTT
CSARDWAVNTEAFF
>NA|TRBJ2-3|TRBD2|TRBV4-2
TGTGCCAGCAGCCCACGTCCCGGGACTAGCGTAGCGGATACGCAGTATTTT
CASSPRPGTSVADTQYF
>few|TRBJ2-1|TRBD2|TRBV18
TGTGCCAGCTCATTCGACCGACTAGCGGGAGGGAATGAGCAGTTCTTC
CASSFDRLAGGNEQFF
>NA|TRBJ1-1|NA|TRBV10-3
TGTGCCATCAGTGAAAATCCGGGAGCGAACACTGAAGCTTTCTTT
CAISENPGANTEAFF